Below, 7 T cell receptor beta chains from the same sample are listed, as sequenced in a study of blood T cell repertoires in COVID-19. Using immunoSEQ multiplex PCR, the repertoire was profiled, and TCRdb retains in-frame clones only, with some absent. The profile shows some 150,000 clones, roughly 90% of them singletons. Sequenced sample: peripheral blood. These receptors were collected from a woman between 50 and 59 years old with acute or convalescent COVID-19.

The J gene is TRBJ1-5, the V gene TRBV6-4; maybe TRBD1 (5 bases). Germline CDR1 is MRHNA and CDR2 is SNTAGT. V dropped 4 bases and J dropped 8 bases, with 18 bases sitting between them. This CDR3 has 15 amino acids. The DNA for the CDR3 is TGTGCCAGCAGTGTGAAGACAGTGGGAATGGAGCCCCAGCATTTT. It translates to CASSVKTVGMEPQHF.

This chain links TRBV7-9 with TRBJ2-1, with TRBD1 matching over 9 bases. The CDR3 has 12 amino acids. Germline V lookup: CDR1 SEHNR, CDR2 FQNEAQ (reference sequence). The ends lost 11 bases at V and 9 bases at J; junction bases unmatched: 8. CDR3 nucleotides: TGTGCCGGGGACAGGGAGGGGATTGAGCAGTTCTTC. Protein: CAGDREGIEQFF.

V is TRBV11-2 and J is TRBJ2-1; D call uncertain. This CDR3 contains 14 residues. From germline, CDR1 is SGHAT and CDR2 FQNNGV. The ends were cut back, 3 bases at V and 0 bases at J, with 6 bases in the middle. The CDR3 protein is CASSFRNSYNEQFF. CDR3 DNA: TGTGCCAGCAGCTTCAGGAACTCCTACAATGAGCAGTTCTTC.

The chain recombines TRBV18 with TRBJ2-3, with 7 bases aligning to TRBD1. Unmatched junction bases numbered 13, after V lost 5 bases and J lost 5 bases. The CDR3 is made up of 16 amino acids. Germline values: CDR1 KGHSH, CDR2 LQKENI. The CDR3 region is CASSTQTGYGGDTQYF. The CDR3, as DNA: TGTGCCAGCTCAACCCAGACAGGGTATGGCGGAGATACGCAGTATTTT.

CDR3 in DNA: TGTGCCAGCAGGGGACTAGTTGCAGATACGCAGTATTTT. It yields the protein CASRGLVADTQYF. The gene calls are TRBV2 and TRBJ2-3; TRBD2 aligns across 8 bases. This CDR3 spans 13 amino acids. J gave up 4 bases and V 6 bases, and 3 bases lay outside the gene matches. CDR1 and CDR2 (germline): SNHLY, FYNNEI. Drawing the rest from reference TRBV2 and TRBJ2-3, the complete variable domain is EPEVTQTPSHQVTQMGQEVILRCVPISNHLYFYWYRQILGQKVEFLVSFYNNEISEKSEIFDDQFSVERPDGSNFTLKIRSTKLEDSAMYFCASRGLVADTQYFGPGTRLTVL.

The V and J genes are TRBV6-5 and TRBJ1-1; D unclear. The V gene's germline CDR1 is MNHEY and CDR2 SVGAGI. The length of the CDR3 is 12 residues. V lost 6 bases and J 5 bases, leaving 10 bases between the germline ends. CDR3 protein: CASSGARTEAFF. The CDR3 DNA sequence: TGTGCCAGCAGCGGCGCTAGGACTGAAGCTTTCTTT.

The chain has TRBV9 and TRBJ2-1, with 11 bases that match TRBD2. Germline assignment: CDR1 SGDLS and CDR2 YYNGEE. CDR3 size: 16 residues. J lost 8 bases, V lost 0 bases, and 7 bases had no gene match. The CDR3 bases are TGTGCCAGCAGCGTAGATAGCGGGAGGGCCTGGGATGAGCAGTTCTTC. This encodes CASSVDSGRAWDEQFF.